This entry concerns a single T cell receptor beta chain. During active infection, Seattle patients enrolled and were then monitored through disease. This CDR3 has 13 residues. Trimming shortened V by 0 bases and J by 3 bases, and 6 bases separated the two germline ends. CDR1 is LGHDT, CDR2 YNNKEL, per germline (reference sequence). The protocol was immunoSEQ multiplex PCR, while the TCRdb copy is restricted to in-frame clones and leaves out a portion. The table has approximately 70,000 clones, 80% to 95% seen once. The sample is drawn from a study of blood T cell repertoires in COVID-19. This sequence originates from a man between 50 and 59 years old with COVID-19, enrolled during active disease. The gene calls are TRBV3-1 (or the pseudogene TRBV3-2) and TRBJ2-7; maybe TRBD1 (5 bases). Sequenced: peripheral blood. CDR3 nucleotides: TGTGCCAGCAGCCAAGATAGGGGCTACGAGCAGTACGTC. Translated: CASSQDRGYEQYV.